A single sample gave rise to the 23 T cell receptor beta chains below, sequenced in a study of beta chain features in type 1 diabetes. Expressed TCRB transcripts were sequenced, since all the RNA that had been isolated was reverse transcribed. Sequencing was performed with immunoSEQ multiplex PCR; in TCRdb, only in-frame clones are kept and a portion is missing. The sample has 350,000 to 400,000 clones, approximately 16% seen once. Input material: naive CD4+ T cells from blood. The receptors derive from a woman between 18 and 30 years old in good health.

The V and J genes are TRBV7-2 and TRBJ2-1; 7 bases fit TRBD2. J gave up 9 bases and V 7 bases, and 6 bases lay outside the gene matches. The germline V gene has CDR1 SGHTA and CDR2 FQGNSA. The CDR3 contains 12 residues. CDR3 residues: CASNSREGEQFF. The CDR3 DNA is TGTGCCAGCAATTCGAGGGAGGGTGAGCAGTTCTTC.

The rearrangement uses TRBV5-6 and TRBJ2-1, with 13 bases aligning to TRBD2. J gave up 6 bases and V 3 bases, and 9 bases lay outside the gene matches. In germline, CDR1 is SGHDT, CDR2 YYEEEE. The CDR3 consists of 17 residues. CDR3 nucleotide sequence: TGTGCCAGCAGCTGGGACCGGACTAGCGGGAGCAGCAATGAGCAGTTCTTC. Translated: CASSWDRTSGSSNEQFF.

The sample holds a few counts of this clone. The chain carries TRBV10-3 and TRBJ2-7; 8 bases are shared with TRBD2. Germline CDR1 ENHRY, CDR2 SYGVKD. Trimming cost V 4 bases and J 3 bases; bases outside gene matches: 5. The CDR3 has 14 residues. Here the CDR3 DNA reads TGTGCCATCAGTGTGGGACTAGGGGACTACGAGCAGTACTTC. This sequence encodes CAISVGLGDYEQYF.

This clone turned up a few times. This chain uses TRBV11-2 with TRBJ2-5; 10 nucleotides line up with TRBD2. Losses at the gene ends were 6 bases for V and 0 bases for J; bases not matched to a gene: 7. This CDR3 is built from 16 residues. Germline V gene lookup returns CDR1 SGHAT and CDR2 FQNNGV. CDR3 bases: TGTGCCAGCAGTCTGGGGGGACTAGCGAACCAAGAGACCCAGTACTTC. It translates to CASSLGGLANQETQYF.

The sample holds one count of this clone. The chain carries TRBV7-3 and TRBJ2-1, with D possibly matching TRBD1 (6 bases). The CDR3 consists of 13 residues. V was shortened by 2 bases and J by 5 bases, with 7 bases between the two germline ends. CDR1 and CDR2 (germline): SGHTA, FQGTGA. CDR3 DNA: TGTGCCAGCAGCTTAGGACAGAACAATGAGCAGTTCTTC. Translation gives CASSLGQNNEQFF.

The chain employs TRBV18 and TRBJ2-7, with TRBD1 matching 11 bases. Germline CDR1 is KGHSH and CDR2 is LQKENI. J gave up 6 bases and V 3 bases, and 1 base lay outside the gene matches. This CDR3 has 13 residues. DNA for the CDR3: TGTGCCAGCTCACCCGGGACAGGGGGCGAGCAGTACTTC. Translation gives CASSPGTGGEQYF.

This chain links TRBV29-1 with TRBJ2-1; maybe TRBD1 (6 bases). In germline, CDR1 is SQVTM, CDR2 ANQGSEA. The CDR3 runs 13 residues. V shed 4 bases and J shed 7 bases, with 14 bases lying between them. In DNA form, the CDR3 reads TGCAGCGTTGGAGCAGGGGAGAGGAATGAGCAGTTCTTC. Protein: CSVGAGERNEQFF.

J is TRBJ2-5 and V is TRBV15; 7 bases are shared with TRBD2. Losses at the gene ends were 1 base for V and 2 bases for J; bases not matched to a gene: 1. Germline CDR1 is LNHNV and CDR2 is YYDKDF (reference sequence). The CDR3 extends over 14 amino acids. CDR3 amino acids: CATSRGGLQETQYF. Written as DNA, the CDR3 is TGTGCCACCAGCAGAGGGGGACTACAAGAGACCCAGTACTTC.

This clone came up a few times. The chain employs TRBV18 and TRBJ1-1; D is unclear. Germline V gives CDR1 KGHSH, CDR2 LQKENI. V was clipped by 0 bases and J by 4 bases, with 12 bases between them. The CDR3 has 15 residues. This CDR3 reads CASSPPGGPGTEAFF. The CDR3 region has the DNA TGTGCCAGCTCACCACCGGGCGGGCCGGGCACTGAAGCTTTCTTT.

This sequence joins TRBV28 and TRBJ1-2; no clear D gene. This CDR3 contains 14 residues. CDR1 and CDR2 from the germline V gene are MDHEN and SYDVKM. V was cut by 6 bases and J by 3 bases, with 14 bases left in between. CDR3 sequence (DNA): TGTGCCAGCAGCCTAAGCGGGGAGGACTATGGCTACACCTTC. Residues: CASSLSGEDYGYTF.

The chain employs TRBV15 and TRBJ2-1, with 9 nucleotides matching TRBD1. CDR3 length: 16 residues. The germline V gene has CDR1 LNHNV and CDR2 YYDKDF (reference sequence). Germline trimming cut 5 bases from V and 4 bases from J; bases unmatched to any gene: 9. The CDR3 spells CATSRTDRGPYNEQFF. The CDR3 region has the DNA TGTGCCACCAGCCGAACGGACAGGGGCCCGTACAATGAGCAGTTCTTC. Together with reference TRBV15 and TRBJ2-1, the CDR3 gives the full variable domain: DAMVIQNPRYQVTQFGKPVTLSCSQTLNHNVMYWYQQKSSQAPKLLFHYYDKDFNNEADTPDNFQSRRPNTSFCFLDIRSPGLGDTAMYLCATSRTDRGPYNEQFFGPGTRLTVL.

This clone has just a few counts. The chain carries TRBV6-4 and TRBJ2-5, with TRBD2 identical over 11 bases. The CDR3 is 14 amino acids. Per germline, CDR1 MRHNA and CDR2 SNTAGT. Trimming cost V 6 bases and J 1 base; bases outside gene matches: 1. The CDR3 DNA sequence: TGTGCCAGCAGGGGACTAGCGGCCCAAGAGACCCAGTACTTC. Its translation is CASRGLAAQETQYF.

The J gene is TRBJ2-1, the V gene TRBV5-1; 7 bases are shared with TRBD2. Trimming removed 4 bases from V and 7 bases from J; junction bases left unmatched: 14. Germline CDR1 and CDR2: SGHRS and YFSETQ. There are 16 residues in the CDR3. CDR3 in amino acids: CASSPEAGDSGNEQFF. CDR3 coding DNA: TGCGCCAGCAGCCCCGAGGCGGGAGATTCTGGGAATGAGCAGTTCTTC.

The CDR3 sequence: CAWSLSGSYNEQFF. CDR3 nucleotides: TGTGCCTGGAGTCTGTCGGGCTCCTACAATGAGCAGTTCTTC. The chain links TRBV30 to TRBJ2-1; D unresolved. Per germline, CDR1 GTSNPN and CDR2 SVGIG (reference sequence). The CDR3 length is 14 residues. Trimming left V 2 bases short and J 0 bases short, with 8 bases between.

J is TRBJ2-6 and V is TRBV18, with TRBD1 as a possible D gene (6 bases). The germline V gene encodes CDR1 KGHSH and CDR2 LQKENI. Trimming took 2 bases from V and 0 from J, leaving 8 bases between them. The CDR3 length is 16 residues. CDR3 sequence: CASSPWDTSGANVLTF. CDR3 sequence (DNA): TGTGCCAGCTCACCATGGGACACCTCTGGGGCCAACGTCCTGACTTTC.

V and J are TRBV28 and TRBJ1-2; D is uncertain. The V end lost 8 bases, the J end lost 0 bases, and 10 bases lay between the germline ends. This CDR3 is 13 amino acids long. Germline V gene lookup returns CDR1 MDHEN and CDR2 SYDVKM. The DNA for the CDR3 is TGTGCCAGCTGGGTTACAGCTAACTATGGCTACACCTTC. Its protein product is CASWVTANYGYTF.

In this sample, this clone turned up a few times. The CDR3 coding sequence is TGCAGCGTTGAGATTAGCGGAGATACGCAGTATTTT. Its protein product is CSVEISGDTQYF. The chain carries TRBV29-1 and TRBJ2-3; possible D gene TRBD2, 6 bases. The V gene's germline CDR1 is SQVTM and CDR2 ANQGSEA. Trimming took 3 bases from V and 5 from J, leaving 9 bases between them. The CDR3 is 12 amino acids.

The chain carries TRBV2 and TRBJ2-1; 11 bases match TRBD2. Germline lookup yields CDR1 SNHLY and CDR2 FYNNEI. This CDR3 spans 16 amino acids. With V trimmed by 8 bases and J by 1 base, 7 bases remained unmatched. CDR3 in amino acids: CASSSGRMRSYNEQFF. In nucleotides, the CDR3 is TGTGCCAGCTCTAGCGGGAGGATGCGGTCCTACAATGAGCAGTTCTTC.

The chain is built from TRBV5-1 and TRBJ2-4; D is possibly TRBD2 (5 bases). CDR3 length: 14 amino acids. The V and J ends lost 0 bases and 9 bases respectively, with 13 bases between them. Germline V lookup: CDR1 SGHRS, CDR2 YFSETQ. For the CDR3, the DNA is TGCGCCAGCAGCTTGGATCTGGTCGCGGGCATTCAGTACTTC. Translating it yields CASSLDLVAGIQYF.

This clone was counted only a few times. This chain uses TRBV7-6 with TRBJ2-7; weak D call: TRBD1 (5 bases). Trimming removed 2 bases from V and 3 bases from J, with 8 bases in between. This CDR3 has 13 residues. Germline V gene lookup returns CDR1 SGHVS and CDR2 FNYEAQ. The CDR3 region has the DNA TGTGCCAGCAGCTTAATCCAGGGCTACGAGCAGTACTTC. Translated: CASSLIQGYEQYF.

The chain joins TRBV28 to TRBJ2-7; 10 bases are a match to TRBD2. The CDR3 loop spans 16 amino acids. V was clipped by 3 bases and J by 6 bases; unmatched bases: 11. Germline V gene sequence: CDR1 MDHEN, CDR2 SYDVKM. The CDR3 DNA reads TGTGCCAGCAGTTTTCCAGCGGGAGGGCCAAGATTCGAGCAGTACTTC. This encodes CASSFPAGGPRFEQYF. Based on the CDR3 plus reference TRBV28 and TRBJ2-7, the full variable domain is DVKVTQSSRYLVKRTGEKVFLECVQDMDHENMFWYRQDPGLGLRLIYFSYDVKMKEKGDIPEGYSVSREKKERFSLILESASTNQTSMYLCASSFPAGGPRFEQYFGPGTRLTVT.

This clone was observed a few times. V is TRBV10-1 and J is TRBJ2-3, with D possibly being TRBD1 (6 bases). The CDR3 spans 15 residues. Trimming left V 4 bases short and J 0 bases short, with 11 bases between. Germline CDR1 WNHNN, CDR2 SYGVQD (reference sequence). In nucleotides, the CDR3 is TGCGCCAGCAGTGGGACAGTGATCAGCACAGATACGCAGTATTTT. Protein: CASSGTVISTDTQYF.

The V gene is TRBV5-1, the J gene TRBJ1-1, with D possibly being TRBD1 (5 bases). Germline V gene lookup returns CDR1 SGHRS and CDR2 YFSETQ. Trimming cost V 0 bases and J 4 bases, with 16 bases left between them. The CDR3 covers 16 residues. CDR3 sequence reads: CASSLARGRLGTEAFF. DNA of the CDR3: TGCGCCAGCAGCTTGGCCCGGGGGAGGTTGGGCACTGAAGCTTTCTTT.